This TCR beta chain emerged from a study of identical twins. One entry per CDR3 protein, called by TCRdb with MiXCR from the 5' RACE reads. The sample carries 1.5 million or so distinct CDR3 sequences, less than 35% recorded once. CDR3 size: 13 residues. Trimming left V 4 bases short and J 0 bases short, with 9 bases between. Germline V gene lookup returns CDR1 SQVTM and CDR2 ANQGSEA. The receptor's source is a newborn girl in good health. The rearrangement joins TRBV29-1 to TRBJ1-1, with D possibly being TRBD1 (5 bases). The sample was cord blood. CDR3: CSVVGAMNTEAFF. DNA of the CDR3: TGCAGCGTTGTCGGGGCAATGAACACTGAAGCTTTCTTT.